This TCR delta chain is drawn from a study of TRDV2 sequences in healthy donors (dated by TCRdb to 2018 to 2020). Regarding the research as a whole: Fewer than 25 single-cell-derived gamma9delta2 T cell clones spanning the full range of antitumor activity were TCR-sequenced and traced within the bulk repertoire.

Library prep was done by PCR. Sequencing used an Illumina MiSeq. Regarding the original processing steps: When TRDV repertoire clonotype frequencies were reported, clonotypes represented by only a single read were excluded. Clones were re-identified by TCRdb from the public reads with CATT, and rows with the same DNA were merged. None of the V and J calls come from the authors' own analysis; TCRdb made them. The sample profile shows approximately 2,200 delta-chain clones; around 60% of them were found once. Clones ranked in the top ten supply 12% to 15% of the sample. This clone was seen more than once but under ten times. It lacks a known antigen. No base-level quality is on record; no much larger clone is a single base apart. The research as a whole found: Observed TCRdelta repertoires were highly focused, yet clonotype frequency did not correlate with antitumor functional potential of the respective clone. The TCRdelta clonotypes of several highly reactive clones appeared rare, as these clonotypes were not detected in the bulk sequencing data of the respective donors.

Complete TCR delta chain (Vdelta2) repertoires were sequenced in bulk to track the frequency of functionally characterized gamma9delta2 T cell clones. The Dutch blood bank supplied purchased peripheral blood from anonymous healthy donors. The gamma9delta2 T cells analyzed in the study were derived from peripheral blood of healthy donors. The germline V gene specifies GEAIGNYY as CDR1 and EKD as CDR2. The germline V and J ends show losses of 1 base and 0 bases respectively, and no gene match explains 7 bases of the junction. The CDR3 spans 16 residues, from the cysteine through the phenylalanine. Only CDR3 DNA is held: 48 bases, read in frame from base 1.

The V and J segments used are TRDV2 and TRDJ1; TRDD3 fits 7 bases in the junction. This receptor was taken from a human donor in good health. Specimen: Vd2+ gamma-delta T cells from blood. Read against the paper, the sample's cell subset or site label means: TCR Vdelta2-expressing (gamma9delta2) T cells. The nucleotide sequence reads as follows: TGTGCCTGTGACACTCTTGGGGGAACCCACACCGATAAACTCATCTTT. Its protein is CACDTLGGTHTDKLIF.